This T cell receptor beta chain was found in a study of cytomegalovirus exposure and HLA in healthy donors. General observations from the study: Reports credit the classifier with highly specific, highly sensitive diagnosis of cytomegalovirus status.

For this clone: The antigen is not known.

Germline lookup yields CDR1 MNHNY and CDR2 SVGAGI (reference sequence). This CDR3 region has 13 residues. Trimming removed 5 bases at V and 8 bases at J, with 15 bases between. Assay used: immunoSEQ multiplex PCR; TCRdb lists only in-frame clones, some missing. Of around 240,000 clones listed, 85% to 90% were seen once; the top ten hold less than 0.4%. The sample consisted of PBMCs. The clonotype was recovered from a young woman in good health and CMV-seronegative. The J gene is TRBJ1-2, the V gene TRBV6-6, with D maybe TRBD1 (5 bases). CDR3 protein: CASSNPGLGGYTF. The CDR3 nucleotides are TGTGCCAGCAGTAACCCAGGGCTGGGAGGCTACACCTTC.